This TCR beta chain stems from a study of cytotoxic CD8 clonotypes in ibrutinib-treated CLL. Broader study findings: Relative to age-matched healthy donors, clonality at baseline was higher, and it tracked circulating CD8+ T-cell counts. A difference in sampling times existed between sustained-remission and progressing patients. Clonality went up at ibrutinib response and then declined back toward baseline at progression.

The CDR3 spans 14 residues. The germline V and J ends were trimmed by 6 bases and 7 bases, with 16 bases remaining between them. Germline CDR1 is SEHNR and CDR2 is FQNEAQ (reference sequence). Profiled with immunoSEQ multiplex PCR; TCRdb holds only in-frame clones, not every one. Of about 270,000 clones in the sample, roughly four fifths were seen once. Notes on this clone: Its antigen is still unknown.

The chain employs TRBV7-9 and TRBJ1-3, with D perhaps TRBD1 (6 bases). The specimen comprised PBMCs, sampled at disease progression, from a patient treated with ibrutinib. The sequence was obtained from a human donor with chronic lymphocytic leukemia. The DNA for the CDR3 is TGTGCCAGCAGACAGGACAGCCTGTTTAACACCATATATTTT. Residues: CASRQDSLFNTIYF.